This record covers a single T cell receptor beta chain. The antigen is undetermined. Trimming left V 0 bases short and J 8 bases short, with 19 bases between. CDR3 length: 17 residues. Germline CDR1 and CDR2: LNHNV and YYDKDF (reference sequence). The sample comes from a study of cytomegalovirus exposure and HLA in healthy donors. Study-wide points: Most TCR sequences were uncommon, yet certain public TCRs appeared in many donors. Per published accounts, TCR beta sequences correctly predicted the HLA-A and HLA-B alleles of most subjects. Later analysis revealed greater clonal expansion in HLA-associated TCR beta chains than in equally common others.

The study ran its PCR with 60 Vbeta and 13 Jbeta primers. Measured with immunoSEQ multiplex PCR; TCRdb has only the in-frame clones, and not every one. Of roughly 180,000 clones listed, roughly 9.4% are singletons. Sequenced material: PBMCs. The receptor was derived from a woman younger than 45 in good health and CMV-seropositive. J is TRBJ1-4 and V is TRBV15; unclear D gene. This CDR3 reads CATSRDRESFLWEKLFF. The CDR3, as DNA: TGTGCCACCAGCAGAGACCGGGAAAGCTTCCTATGGGAAAAACTGTTTTTT.